The present entry profiles one TCR beta chain with its context. This sample stems from a study of CD8 T cells in Susac syndrome. RNA was extracted with the RNeasy kit, and a quantity of roughly 0.5 to 1 ug was reverse transcribed using random hexamers. Amplification of TCR beta CDR3 across 54 Vbeta and 13 Jbeta was performed with immunoSEQ multiplex PCR. TCRdb fed the immunoSEQ multiplex PCR reads into MiXCR, producing one record per CDR3 protein. The repertoire holds about 290,000 distinct CDR3 sequences, with roughly 85% as singletons. Trimming removed 1 base at V and 2 bases at J, with 12 bases between. The CDR3 runs to 15 residues. Germline CDR1 and CDR2: MGHRA and YSYEKL. Blood CD8+ and CD4+ T cells underwent high-throughput TCR beta sequencing. The multiple sclerosis controls were treatment-naive patients, and their relapsing-remitting disease was stable or active.

The chain is built from TRBV4-1 and TRBJ2-7; D is unclear. The sequenced sample consisted of CD8+ T cells from PBMCs. The sequence derives from a human donor with multiple sclerosis. DNA of the CDR3: TGCGCCAGCAGCCAAGGGGCTTGGGGAACCTACGAGCAGTACTTC. This sequence encodes CASSQGAWGTYEQYF.